A single T cell receptor beta chain is shown here with its context. The clone's antigen remains unknown. No much larger clone is present one base from it, and per-base qualities are unavailable. V sheds 10 bases and J sheds 4 bases, leaving 10 bases between their ends. The CDR3 sequence holds 12 residues, the cysteine and phenylalanine included. The entry retains the CDR3 DNA only, 36 bases that are in frame from base 1. According to the germline V gene, CDR1 reads MGHDK and CDR2 reads SYGVNS. These data originate in a study of graft-versus-host responses after intestinal transplantation (dated by TCRdb to the early 2020s). Background on the whole study: The transplants that recipients received were multivisceral, liver-intestinal, or isolated intestinal. Anti-thymocyte globulin induction was given to all recipients, followed by maintenance tacrolimus and steroids for two to four years. Bulk TCR-beta CDR3 sequencing was used to track graft-versus-host and host-versus-graft alloreactive T cell clones in the graft, circulation and bone marrow after intestinal transplantation. To identify alloreactive clones, pre-transplant mixed lymphocyte reaction products were sequenced and then compared with unstimulated pre-transplant donor and recipient T cells. A cohort of more than 20 intestinal transplant recipients, including one retransplant, was enrolled, and a few patients lacking pretransplant specimens were excluded. A peak of at least 4% donor T cells among recipient peripheral blood mononuclear cells was the definition used for donor T cell macrochimerism. Rather than going through the commercial service, samples from a few later patients were sequenced in-house on an Illumina MiSeq and processed with MiXCR.

Overall results and qualifications from the work: Patients with donor T cell macrochimerism had high GvH to HvG T cell clonal ratios in their allografts. Conclusions were limited by the relatively low number and heterogeneity of intestinal transplant patients. Peak levels of circulating GvH clones were associated with declines in HvG clones early after transplant. GvH clones turned up in recipient bone marrow, with some appearing earlier in ileal mucosa or blood, a pattern consistent with an intestinal mucosal origin.

Library creation used the immunoSEQ multiplex PCR assay. For most patients, genomic DNA was isolated with the Qiagen DNeasy Blood and Tissue Kit and sent frozen to Adaptive Biotechnologies for TCR sequencing. For most patients, genomic DNA was subjected to high-throughput TCR-beta CDR3 sequencing by Adaptive Biotechnologies. Turning to the authors' computational methods: Adaptive's ImmunoSEQ software supplied the TCR sequencing data for around 19 patients, while MiXCR and VDJtools were used to process three other patients. CD4 versus CD8 sorting errors were corrected by removing sequences found in both subsets at a frequency ratio below 5:1. CDR3 nucleotide sequences shared between donor and recipient were removed because their origin could not be assigned. Alloreactive clones required at least 2-fold expansion over unstimulated cells and minimum CFSE-low frequency of 0.002% (template counts) or 0.001% (read counts). A clone was considered mappable if detected in the sequenced pre-transplant spleen, lymph node, or MLR CFSE-low populations of the donor or recipient. Cumulative frequency of alloreactive clones was calculated as a percentage of all sequences weighted by copy number. TCRdb took over this immuneACCESS table, retaining in-frame rearrangements with V and J assigned. Such tables are incomplete; in checked studies, under half of the missing clones stem from an unresolved V gene, and the remainder is unexplained. For V, J and clone size, that table is used; D and trimming come from the DNA. In all, the sample holds over 80,000 clones, and 80% to 95% of those were seen once. The top ten constitute more than 0.35% of the sample.

The intended sense of this specimen's time point label: cells obtained before transplantation from donor or recipient. CD3+CD4+ and CD3+CD8+ populations were FACS-sorted from unstimulated pre-transplant donor and recipient cells taken from spleen or lymph nodes. The starting material was unstimulated CD8+ T cells sorted from spleen or lymph node cells, obtained before transplant. The chain couples TRBV25-1 to TRBJ2-2, and perhaps TRBD1 as D gene, on 5 matching bases. This clonotype was obtained from a human donor who was the organ donor for an intestinal transplant. The DNA is as follows: TGTGCCATACAGGTGGGCACCGGGGAGCTGTTTTTT. Its protein is CAIQVGTGELFF.